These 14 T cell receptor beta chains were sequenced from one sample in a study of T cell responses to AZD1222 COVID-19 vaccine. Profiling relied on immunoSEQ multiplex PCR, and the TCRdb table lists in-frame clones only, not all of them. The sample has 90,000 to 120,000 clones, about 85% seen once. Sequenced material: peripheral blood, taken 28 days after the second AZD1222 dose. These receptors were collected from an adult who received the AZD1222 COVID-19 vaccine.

The CDR3: CASSFQGGVREPQHF. CDR3 DNA: TGTGCCAGCAGCTTCCAAGGGGGGGTCCGCGAGCCCCAGCATTTT. The chain links TRBV7-2 to TRBJ1-5; D perhaps matches TRBD1 (6 bases). This CDR3 is 15 amino acids long. Trimming pared 3 bases from V and 8 bases from J, leaving 17 bases between. From germline, CDR1 is SGHTA and CDR2 FQGNSA.

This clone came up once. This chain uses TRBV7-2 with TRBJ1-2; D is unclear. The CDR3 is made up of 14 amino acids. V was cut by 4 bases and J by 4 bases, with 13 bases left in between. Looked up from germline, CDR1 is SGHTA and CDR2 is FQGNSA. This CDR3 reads CASSSTPGSYGYTF. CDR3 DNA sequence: TGTGCCAGCAGCTCAACCCCCGGTAGCTATGGCTACACCTTC.

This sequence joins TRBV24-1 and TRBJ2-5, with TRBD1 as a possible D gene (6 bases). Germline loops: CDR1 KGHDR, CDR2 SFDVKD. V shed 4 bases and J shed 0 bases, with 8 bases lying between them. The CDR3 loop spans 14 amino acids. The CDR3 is CATSENRDQETQYF. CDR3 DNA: TGTGCCACCAGTGAGAACAGGGACCAAGAGACCCAGTACTTC.

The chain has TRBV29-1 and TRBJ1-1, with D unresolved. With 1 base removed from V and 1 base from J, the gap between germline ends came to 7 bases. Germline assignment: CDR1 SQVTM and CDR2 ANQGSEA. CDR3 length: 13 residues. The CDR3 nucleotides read TGCAGCGTTGAAGTGGGCGGGAACACTGAAGCTTTCTTT. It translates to CSVEVGGNTEAFF.

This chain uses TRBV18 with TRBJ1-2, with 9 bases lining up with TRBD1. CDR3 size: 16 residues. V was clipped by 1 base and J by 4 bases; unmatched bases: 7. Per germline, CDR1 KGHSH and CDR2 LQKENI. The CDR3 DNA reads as TGTGCCAGCTCACCACGGGACAGGGAAGTAAGCTATGGCTACACCTTC. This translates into CASSPRDREVSYGYTF.

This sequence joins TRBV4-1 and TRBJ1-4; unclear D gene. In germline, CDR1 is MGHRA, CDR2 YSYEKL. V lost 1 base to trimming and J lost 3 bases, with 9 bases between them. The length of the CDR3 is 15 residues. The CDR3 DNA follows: TGCGCCAGCAGCCAAGGGCACAGCTCTAATGAAAAACTGTTTTTT. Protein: CASSQGHSSNEKLFF.

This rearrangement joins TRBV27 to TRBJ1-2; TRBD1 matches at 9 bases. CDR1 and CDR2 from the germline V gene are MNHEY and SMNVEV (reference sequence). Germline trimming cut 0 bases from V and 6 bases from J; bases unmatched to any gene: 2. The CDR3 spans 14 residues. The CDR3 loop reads CASSLSGTGNGYTF. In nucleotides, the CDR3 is TGTGCCAGCAGTTTATCGGGGACAGGGAATGGCTACACCTTC.

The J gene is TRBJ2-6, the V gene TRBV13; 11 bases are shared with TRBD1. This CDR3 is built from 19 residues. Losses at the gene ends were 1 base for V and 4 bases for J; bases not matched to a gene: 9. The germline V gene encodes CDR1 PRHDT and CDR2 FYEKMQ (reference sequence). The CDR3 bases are TGTGCCAGCAGCTTAGCATCGGACAGGGGGCGTGCGGGGGCCAACGTCCTGACTTTC. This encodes CASSLASDRGRAGANVLTF.

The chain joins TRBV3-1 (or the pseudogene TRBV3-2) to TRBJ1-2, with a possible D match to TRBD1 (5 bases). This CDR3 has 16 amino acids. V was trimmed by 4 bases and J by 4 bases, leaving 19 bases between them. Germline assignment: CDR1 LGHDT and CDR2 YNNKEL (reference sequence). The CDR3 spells CASSRDQTARGYGYTF. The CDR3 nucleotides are TGTGCCAGCAGCCGGGACCAAACCGCTAGGGGCTATGGCTACACCTTC.

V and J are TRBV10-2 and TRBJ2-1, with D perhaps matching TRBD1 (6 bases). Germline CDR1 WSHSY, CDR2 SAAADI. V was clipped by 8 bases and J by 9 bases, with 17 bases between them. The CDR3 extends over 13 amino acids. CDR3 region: CASGQQGRGEQFF. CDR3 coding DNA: TGCGCCAGCGGTCAACAGGGCCGGGGTGAGCAGTTCTTC.

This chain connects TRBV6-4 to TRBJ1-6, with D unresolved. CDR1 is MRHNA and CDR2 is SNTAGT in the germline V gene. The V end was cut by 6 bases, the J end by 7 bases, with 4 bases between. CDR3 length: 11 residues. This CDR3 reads CASSQNSPLHF. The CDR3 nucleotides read TGTGCCAGCAGCCAAAATTCACCCCTCCACTTT.

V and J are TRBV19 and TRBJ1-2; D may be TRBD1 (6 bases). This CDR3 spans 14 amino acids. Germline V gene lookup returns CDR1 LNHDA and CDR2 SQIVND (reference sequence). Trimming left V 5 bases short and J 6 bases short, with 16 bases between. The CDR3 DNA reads TGTGCCAGTAGTTTCCGAGATGACAGGAATGGCTACACCTTC. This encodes CASSFRDDRNGYTF.

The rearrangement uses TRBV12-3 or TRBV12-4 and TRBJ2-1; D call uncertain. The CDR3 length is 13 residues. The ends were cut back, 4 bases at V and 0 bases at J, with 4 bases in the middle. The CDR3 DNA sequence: TGTGCCAGCAGTTGGGGCTCCTACAATGAGCAGTTCTTC. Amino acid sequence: CASSWGSYNEQFF.

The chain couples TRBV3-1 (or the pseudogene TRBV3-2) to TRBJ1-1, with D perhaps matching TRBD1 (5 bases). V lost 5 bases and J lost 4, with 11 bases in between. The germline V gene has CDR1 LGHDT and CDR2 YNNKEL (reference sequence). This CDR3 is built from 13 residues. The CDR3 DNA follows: TGTGCCAGCAGCGCGCAGGGTTTCACTGAAGCTTTCTTT. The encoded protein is CASSAQGFTEAFF.